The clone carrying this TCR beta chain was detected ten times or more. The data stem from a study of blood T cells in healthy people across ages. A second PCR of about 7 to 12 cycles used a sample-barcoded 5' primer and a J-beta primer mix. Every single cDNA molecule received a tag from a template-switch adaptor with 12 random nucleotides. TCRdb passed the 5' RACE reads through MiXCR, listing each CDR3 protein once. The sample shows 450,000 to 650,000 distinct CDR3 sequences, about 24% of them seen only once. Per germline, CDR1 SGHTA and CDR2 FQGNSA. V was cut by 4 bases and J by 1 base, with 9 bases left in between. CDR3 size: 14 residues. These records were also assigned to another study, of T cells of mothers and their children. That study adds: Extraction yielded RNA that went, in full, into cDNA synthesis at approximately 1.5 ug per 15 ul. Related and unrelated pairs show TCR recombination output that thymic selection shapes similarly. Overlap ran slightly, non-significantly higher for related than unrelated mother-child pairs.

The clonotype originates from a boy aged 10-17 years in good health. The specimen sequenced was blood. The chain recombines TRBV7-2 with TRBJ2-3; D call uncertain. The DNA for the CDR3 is TGTGCCAGCAGCTCCAGGCCCGGCACAGATACGCAGTATTTT. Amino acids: CASSSRPGTDTQYF.